The clone carrying this T cell receptor (beta chain) was seen repeatedly, ten times or more. These data come from a study of response to subunit inactivated influenza vaccine. TCRdb itself ran the RT-PCR reads through MiXCR, one entry per CDR3 protein. The sample lists hundreds of thousands of distinct CDR3 sequences, 10% to 15% occurring once. This CDR3 is built from 16 residues. Looked up from germline, CDR1 is LGHNA and CDR2 is YNFKEQ. V lost 1 base and J 1 base, leaving 10 bases between the germline ends. The sequences come from non-naive T cells sorted from PBMCs, collected 14 days before vaccination. This clonotype originated in a man in his forties or fifties who received an inactivated influenza vaccine. The rearrangement uses TRBV4-2 and TRBJ1-4; unclear D gene. The chain's CDR3 is CASSQGAGRTNEKLFF. The CDR3 DNA reads as TGTGCCAGCAGCCAAGGGGCGGGGAGAACTAATGAAAAACTGTTTTTT.